The 27 T cell receptor beta chains reported below all come from one sample, sequenced in a study of OX40 agonist ivuxolimab in advanced cancers. The repertoire was sequenced with immunoSEQ multiplex PCR; TCRdb's copy has only in-frame clones and lacks some. This table holds about 49,000 clones, approximately 79% found once. The sequenced sample was CD4+ or CD8+ T cells sorted from blood, obtained in a trial of the OX40 agonist ivuxolimab. The receptors stem from an adult with an advanced solid tumor such as melanoma, head and neck, liver or kidney cancer.

This chain connects TRBV29-1 to TRBJ2-1; 11 bases agree with TRBD2. Germline V lookup: CDR1 SQVTM, CDR2 ANQGSEA. J lost 8 bases, V lost 1 base, and 7 bases had no gene match. The CDR3 is 15 residues long. CDR3 in DNA: TGCAGCGTTGAAGTTCTAGCGGGAGGTCGGGATGAGCAGTTCTTC. This translates into CSVEVLAGGRDEQFF.

The gene calls are TRBV27 and TRBJ1-6, with 9 bases that match TRBD1. This CDR3 contains 14 residues. V shed 6 bases, J shed 13 bases, and the junction held 10 bases outside the gene matches. Per the germline V gene, CDR1 is MNHEY and CDR2 is SMNVEV (reference sequence). The CDR3 reads CASRKTGGSVPLHF. The CDR3 DNA reads TGTGCCAGCAGGAAGACAGGGGGAAGCGTTCCCCTCCACTTT.

The rearrangement uses TRBV4-1 and TRBJ1-2; D remains ambiguous. The germline V gene encodes CDR1 MGHRA and CDR2 YSYEKL. This CDR3 is built from 14 residues. V shed 3 bases and J shed 5 bases, with 13 bases lying between them. The CDR3 DNA is TGCGCCAGCAGCCAGGGCCTTGCTTGGTATGGCTACACCTTC. Translated, it gives CASSQGLAWYGYTF.

J is TRBJ2-5 and V is TRBV5-4; 10 bases align to TRBD1. There are 15 residues in the CDR3. Germline V lookup: CDR1 SGHNT, CDR2 YYREEE (reference sequence). V lost 0 bases to trimming and J lost 5 bases; unmatched junction nucleotides: 4. The CDR3 spells CASSLGQGAWETQYF. The DNA for the CDR3 is TGTGCCAGCAGCTTGGGACAGGGGGCGTGGGAGACCCAGTACTTC.

CDR3 nucleotide sequence: TGTGCCAGCAGTGATGAAGTGGATCAGCCCCAGCATTTT. This translates into CASSDEVDQPQHF. This sequence joins TRBV2 and TRBJ1-5; D uncertain. This CDR3 comprises 13 residues. Germline assignment: CDR1 SNHLY and CDR2 FYNNEI. Trimming shortened V by 3 bases and J by 5 bases, and 8 bases separated the two germline ends.

The chain links TRBV5-1 to TRBJ2-5; D tentatively reads TRBD1 or TRBD2 (5 bases each). The DNA matches TRBJ2-7 better at its end, which makes the J call doubtful. CDR3 length: 13 residues. The germline gives CDR1 SGHRS, CDR2 YFSETQ. The CDR3 here is CASSPGPRGEQYF. For the CDR3, the DNA is TGCGCCAGCAGCCCGGGACCTCGGGGCGAGCAGTACTTC.

V usage is TRBV25-1 and J usage is TRBJ2-5, with unresolved D. The germline gives CDR1 MGHDK, CDR2 SYGVNS. The CDR3 covers 11 residues. V was clipped by 4 bases and J by 5 bases, with 5 bases between them. The CDR3 DNA follows: TGTGCCAGCAGTGGTCACGAGACCCAGTACTTC. Encoded protein: CASSGHETQYF.

This chain joins TRBV6-5 and TRBJ2-3; 8 bases are a match to TRBD2. This CDR3 comprises 14 residues. The germline V gene encodes CDR1 MNHEY and CDR2 SVGAGI. V dropped 7 bases and J dropped 2; count of bases not matched to a gene: 5. The DNA of the CDR3 is TGTGCCAGCAAGGGTAGCGGGACCACAGATACGCAGTATTTT. This codes for CASKGSGTTDTQYF.

V is TRBV6-4 and J is TRBJ2-3; D is undetermined. The germline gives CDR1 MRHNA, CDR2 SNTAGT. V was pared by 0 bases and J by 4 bases, with 5 bases between. The CDR3 has 13 amino acids. The CDR3: CASSDSSADTQYF. The CDR3 DNA reads as TGTGCCAGCAGTGACTCCTCAGCAGATACGCAGTATTTT.

The rearrangement uses TRBV7-2 and TRBJ2-1; 8 bases map to TRBD2. The CDR3 runs to 15 residues. Germline CDR1 and CDR2: SGHTA and FQGNSA. The J segment lost 7 bases and the V segment lost 1 base, leaving 6 bases of the junction unmatched. This CDR3 is CASSLGTSSMNEQFF. CDR3 nucleotides: TGTGCCAGCAGCTTAGGGACTAGCAGCATGAATGAGCAGTTCTTC.

The chain combines TRBV7-2 with TRBJ2-7; 15 bases line up with TRBD2. The V gene end was trimmed by 5 bases and the J gene end by 3 bases; junction bases not matched to a gene: 5. Per the germline V gene, CDR1 is SGHTA and CDR2 is FQGNSA. This CDR3 is built from 16 residues. CDR3 sequence (DNA): TGTGCCAGCAGCCGTGGACTAGCGGGAGGGAACTACGAGCAGTACTTC. Translated, it gives CASSRGLAGGNYEQYF.

The J gene is TRBJ2-4, the V gene TRBV28; D is tentatively TRBD1 or TRBD2 (5 bases each). Germline CDR1 MDHEN, CDR2 SYDVKM. The CDR3 length is 14 residues. The V end was cut by 7 bases, the J end by 0 bases, with 10 bases between. The DNA of the CDR3 is TGTGCCAGCACCTATGGGACAGCCAAAAACATTCAGTACTTC. As protein: CASTYGTAKNIQYF.

The CDR3 DNA follows: TGTGCCAGCACAGCGGGGACGGCCAAAAACATTCAGTACTTC. This codes for CASTAGTAKNIQYF. V usage is TRBV7-2 and J usage is TRBJ2-4; 7 bases are a match to TRBD2. The CDR3 is 14 residues long. Germline assignment: CDR1 SGHTA and CDR2 FQGNSA. V lost 7 bases, J lost 1 base, and 4 bases stayed unmatched.

This sequence joins TRBV9 and TRBJ1-3; possible D gene TRBD1, 5 bases. The germline CDR1 and CDR2 sequences are SGDLS and YYNGEE. There are 15 residues in the CDR3. The V end lost 5 bases, the J end lost 0 bases, and 12 bases lay between the germline ends. CDR3 nucleotides: TGTGCCAGCAGTCGGGAGGGGAGCTCTGGAAACACCATATATTTT. It specifies CASSREGSSGNTIYF. The full variable domain, its missing parts supplied by reference TRBV9 and TRBJ1-3, is DSGVTQTPKHLITATGQRVTLRCSPRSGDLSVYWYQQSLDQGLQFLIQYYNGEERAKGNILERFSAQQFPDLHSELNLSSLELGDSALYFCASSREGSSGNTIYFGEGSWLTVV.

The chain has TRBV9 and TRBJ2-5; D is unresolved. V gave up 3 bases and J gave up 1 base, with 7 bases separating them. CDR3 length: 13 residues. Germline V lookup: CDR1 SGDLS, CDR2 YYNGEE. CDR3 in amino acids: CASSGSAQETQYF. The CDR3, as DNA: TGTGCCAGCAGCGGGTCAGCCCAAGAGACCCAGTACTTC. Combining the CDR3 with reference TRBV9 and TRBJ2-5 gives the whole variable domain DSGVTQTPKHLITATGQRVTLRCSPRSGDLSVYWYQQSLDQGLQFLIQYYNGEERAKGNILERFSAQQFPDLHSELNLSSLELGDSALYFCASSGSAQETQYFGPGTRLLVL.

The chain joins TRBV18 to TRBJ2-1; 8 bases are shared with TRBD2. Germline V gives CDR1 KGHSH, CDR2 LQKENI. With 3 bases clipped from V and 0 bases from J, the junction kept 4 bases outside the gene matches. The CDR3 runs to 16 residues. The CDR3 coding sequence is TGTGCCAGCTCACCCCGCGGGGGGAGCTCCTACAATGAGCAGTTCTTC. This sequence encodes CASSPRGGSSYNEQFF.

The J gene is TRBJ1-4, the V gene TRBV19, with D possibly being TRBD1 (5 bases). With 3 bases removed from V and 7 bases from J, the gap between germline ends came to 15 bases. The germline V gene has CDR1 LNHDA and CDR2 SQIVND (reference sequence). The CDR3 loop spans 15 amino acids. The CDR3 coding sequence is TGTGCCAGTAGTATGGGGGGGTCCGTAAGTGAAAAACTGTTTTTT. Its translation: CASSMGGSVSEKLFF. Drawing the rest from reference TRBV19 and TRBJ1-4, the complete variable domain is DGGITQSPKYLFRKEGQNVTLSCEQNLNHDAMYWYRQDPGQGLRLIYYSQIVNDFQKGDIAEGYSVSREKKESFPLTVTSAQKNPTAFYLCASSMGGSVSEKLFFGSGTQLSVL.

V gene TRBV7-2 combines with J gene TRBJ2-3, with D tentatively TRBD1 (6 bases). CDR1 SGHTA and CDR2 FQGNSA come from the germline V gene. There are 14 residues in the CDR3. The ends were cut back, 3 bases at V and 6 bases at J, with 13 bases in the middle. For the CDR3, the DNA is TGTGCCAGCAGCTTTGGGGGCGCCTTGGATACGCAGTATTTT. It encodes CASSFGGALDTQYF. Full variable domain (missing parts from reference TRBV7-2 and TRBJ2-3): GAGVSQSPSNKVTEKGKDVELRCDPISGHTALYWYRQSLGQGLEFLIYFQGNSAPDKSGLPSDRFSAERTGGSVSTLTIQRTQQEDSAVYLCASSFGGALDTQYFGPGTRLTVL.

The gene calls are TRBV5-4 and TRBJ2-2; TRBD1 might be the D (5 bases). This CDR3 is built from 14 residues. V lost 2 bases to trimming and J lost 3 bases, with 8 bases between them. Germline V gene lookup returns CDR1 SGHNT and CDR2 YYREEE (reference sequence). CDR3 nucleotides: TGTGCCAGCAGCTTCGACAGCCACACCGGGGAGCTGTTTTTT. Residues: CASSFDSHTGELFF. Full variable domain (remainder filled in from reference TRBV5-4 and TRBJ2-2): ETGVTQSPTHLIKTRGQQVTLRCSSQSGHNTVSWYQQALGQGPQFIFQYYREEENGRGNFPPRFSGLQFPNYSSELNVNALELDDSALYLCASSFDSHTGELFFGEGSRLTVL.

The chain uses TRBV7-8 and TRBJ2-1; TRBD2 might be the D (6 bases). Germline CDR1 SGHVS, CDR2 FQNEAQ. The CDR3 length is 11 residues. Trimming pared 5 bases from V and 8 bases from J, leaving 7 bases between. CDR3 region: CASSQRDEQFF. The CDR3 DNA is TGTGCCAGCAGCCAGCGGGATGAGCAGTTCTTC.

This sequence joins TRBV7-2 and TRBJ2-3, with a tentative D call TRBD1 (6 bases). The CDR3 loop spans 14 amino acids. CDR1 SGHTA and CDR2 FQGNSA come from the germline V gene. Trimming took 5 bases from V and 6 from J, leaving 15 bases between them. CDR3 amino acids: CASSLGRGSDTQYF. DNA for the CDR3: TGTGCCAGCAGCCTCGGAAGGGGGTCGGATACGCAGTATTTT.

This clone came up a few times. V is TRBV2 and J is TRBJ1-5; 9 bases are shared with TRBD1. In germline, CDR1 is SNHLY, CDR2 FYNNEI. The CDR3 sequence is 14 residues long. J gave up 7 bases and V 5 bases, and 6 bases lay outside the gene matches. The CDR3 region has the DNA TGTGCCAGCAGTTCAACAGGGGGCGGGCAGCCCCAGCATTTT. Its protein product is CASSSTGGGQPQHF.

V is TRBV4-2 and J is TRBJ2-5, with 8 positions matching TRBD2. Germline CDR1 and CDR2: LGHNA and YNFKEQ. The CDR3 is made up of 18 amino acids. Trimming cost V 4 bases and J 4 bases; bases outside gene matches: 17. This CDR3 reads CASSRRPGGGGAPETQYF. The DNA for the CDR3 is TGTGCCAGCAGCCGCAGACCCGGGGGGGGAGGCGCCCCAGAGACCCAGTACTTC.

To note about this clone: A read error may produce the germline difference seen at one junction end. The gene calls are TRBV7-7 and TRBJ2-5, with D perhaps given as TRBD1 or TRBD2 (5 bases each). The length of the CDR3 is 15 residues. From germline, CDR1 is SSHAT and CDR2 FNYEAQ (reference sequence). The CDR3: CASSLGQGREETQYF. The CDR3 DNA reads as TGTGCTAGCAGCTTAGGTCAGGGAAGGGAGGAGACCCAGTACTTC.

The chain has TRBV5-1 and TRBJ1-1, with a tentative D call TRBD1 (6 bases). V was pared by 0 bases and J by 5 bases, with 11 bases between. CDR3 length equals 14 residues. Germline V CDR1 and CDR2: SGHRS, YFSETQ. The CDR3 region has the DNA TGCGCCAGCAGCTTGGTTACGGGGGCGACTGAAGCTTTCTTT. This translates into CASSLVTGATEAFF. Full variable domain (outside the CDR3, taken from reference TRBV5-1 and TRBJ1-1): KAGVTQTPRYLIKTRGQQVTLSCSPISGHRSVSWYQQTPGQGLQFLFEYFSETQRNKGNFPGRFSGRQFSNSRSEMNVSTLELGDSALYLCASSLVTGATEAFFGQGTRLTVV.

The CDR3 DNA follows: TGTGCCAGTAGATCAGCGGAGCAGCCCCAGCATTTT. Translated, it gives CASRSAEQPQHF. The chain recombines TRBV19 with TRBJ1-5; D unresolved. Trimming cost V 6 bases and J 7 bases, with 10 bases left between them. The CDR3 spans 12 residues. Germline V gene sequence: CDR1 LNHDA, CDR2 SQIVND (reference sequence). Together with reference TRBV19 and TRBJ1-5, the CDR3 gives the full variable domain: DGGITQSPKYLFRKEGQNVTLSCEQNLNHDAMYWYRQDPGQGLRLIYYSQIVNDFQKGDIAEGYSVSREKKESFPLTVTSAQKNPTAFYLCASRSAEQPQHFGDGTRLSIL.

The chain is built from TRBV19 and TRBJ2-5; 13 bases are shared with TRBD2. V lost 5 bases to trimming and J lost 5 bases; unmatched junction nucleotides: 8. Germline loops: CDR1 LNHDA, CDR2 SQIVND (reference sequence). The CDR3 runs 16 residues. CDR3: CASSPTSGRVRETQYF. The CDR3 coding sequence is TGTGCCAGTAGTCCCACTAGCGGGAGGGTGCGGGAGACCCAGTACTTC.